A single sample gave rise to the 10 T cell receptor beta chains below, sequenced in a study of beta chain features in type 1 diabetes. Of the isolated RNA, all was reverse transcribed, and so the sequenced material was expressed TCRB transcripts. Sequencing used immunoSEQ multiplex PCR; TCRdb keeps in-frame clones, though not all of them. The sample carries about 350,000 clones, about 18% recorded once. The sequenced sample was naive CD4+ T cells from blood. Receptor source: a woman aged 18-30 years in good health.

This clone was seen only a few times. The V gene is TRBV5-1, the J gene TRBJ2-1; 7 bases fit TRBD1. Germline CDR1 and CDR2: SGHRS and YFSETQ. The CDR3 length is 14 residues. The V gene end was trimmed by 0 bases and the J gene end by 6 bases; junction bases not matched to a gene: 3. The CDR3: CASSLDTGANEQFF. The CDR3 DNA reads TGCGCCAGCAGCTTGGACACAGGGGCCAATGAGCAGTTCTTC. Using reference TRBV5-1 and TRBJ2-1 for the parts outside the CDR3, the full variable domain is KAGVTQTPRYLIKTRGQQVTLSCSPISGHRSVSWYQQTPGQGLQFLFEYFSETQRNKGNFPGRFSGRQFSNSRSEMNVSTLELGDSALYLCASSLDTGANEQFFGPGTRLTVL.

CDR3 in amino acids: CASRLIGSGTYEQYF. CDR3 nucleotides: TGTGCCAGCAGACTCATCGGGAGCGGGACCTACGAGCAGTACTTC. This chain uses TRBV6-1 with TRBJ2-7; 7 bases line up with TRBD2. Germline assignment: CDR1 MNHNS and CDR2 SASEGT. The CDR3 runs 15 residues. J gave up 2 bases and V 6 bases, and 10 bases lay outside the gene matches.

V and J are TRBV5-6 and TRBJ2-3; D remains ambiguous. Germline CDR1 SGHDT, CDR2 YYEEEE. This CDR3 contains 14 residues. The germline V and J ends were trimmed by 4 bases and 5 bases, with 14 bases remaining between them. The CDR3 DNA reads TGTGCCAGCAGCCCGTTGTTAGATTTAGATACGCAGTATTTT. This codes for CASSPLLDLDTQYF.

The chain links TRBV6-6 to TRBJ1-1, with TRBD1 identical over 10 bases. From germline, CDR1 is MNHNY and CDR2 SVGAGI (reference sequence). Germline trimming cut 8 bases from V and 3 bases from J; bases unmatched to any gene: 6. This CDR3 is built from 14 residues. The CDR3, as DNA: TGTGCCAGCTGCCGGGACAGGGGAGACACTGAAGCTTTCTTT. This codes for CASCRDRGDTEAFF.

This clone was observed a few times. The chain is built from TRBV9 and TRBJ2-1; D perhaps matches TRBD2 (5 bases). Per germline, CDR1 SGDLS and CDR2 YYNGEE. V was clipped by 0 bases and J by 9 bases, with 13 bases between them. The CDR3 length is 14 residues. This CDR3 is CASSVAHGRVEQFF. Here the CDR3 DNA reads TGTGCCAGCAGCGTAGCCCATGGGCGGGTTGAGCAGTTCTTC.

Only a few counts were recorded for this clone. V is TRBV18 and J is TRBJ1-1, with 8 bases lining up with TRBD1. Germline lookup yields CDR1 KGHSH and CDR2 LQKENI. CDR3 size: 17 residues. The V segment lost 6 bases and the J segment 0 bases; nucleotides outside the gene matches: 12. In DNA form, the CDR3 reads TGTGCCAGCTCCCTTGGGACAGGTGCTGGTATGAACACTGAAGCTTTCTTT. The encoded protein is CASSLGTGAGMNTEAFF. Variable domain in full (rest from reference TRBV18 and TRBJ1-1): NAGVMQNPRHLVRRRGQEARLRCSPMKGHSHVYWYRQLPEEGLKFMVYLQKENIIDESGMPKERFSAEFPKEGPSILRIQQVVRGDSAAYFCASSLGTGAGMNTEAFFGQGTRLTVV.

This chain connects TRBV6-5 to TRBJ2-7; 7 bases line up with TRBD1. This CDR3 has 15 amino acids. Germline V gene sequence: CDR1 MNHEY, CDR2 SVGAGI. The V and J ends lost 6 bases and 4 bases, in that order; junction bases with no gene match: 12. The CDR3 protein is CASSLYRGQGYEQYF. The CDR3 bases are TGTGCCAGCAGCTTATACAGGGGTCAAGGGTACGAGCAGTACTTC.

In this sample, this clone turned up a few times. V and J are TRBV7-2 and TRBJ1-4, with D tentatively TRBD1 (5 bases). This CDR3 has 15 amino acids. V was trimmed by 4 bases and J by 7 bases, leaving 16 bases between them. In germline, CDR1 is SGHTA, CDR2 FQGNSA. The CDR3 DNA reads TGTGCCAGCAGCTCTCACAGGCTCTGGGGTGAAAAACTGTTTTTT. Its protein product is CASSSHRLWGEKLFF.

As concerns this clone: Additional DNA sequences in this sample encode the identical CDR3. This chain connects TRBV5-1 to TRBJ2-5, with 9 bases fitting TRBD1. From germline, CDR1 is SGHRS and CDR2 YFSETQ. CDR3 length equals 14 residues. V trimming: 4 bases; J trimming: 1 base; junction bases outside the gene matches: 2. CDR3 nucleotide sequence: TGCGCCAGCAGCCAGGACAGGGGCCAAGAGACCCAGTACTTC. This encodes CASSQDRGQETQYF. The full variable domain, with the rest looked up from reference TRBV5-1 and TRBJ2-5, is KAGVTQTPRYLIKTRGQQVTLSCSPISGHRSVSWYQQTPGQGLQFLFEYFSETQRNKGNFPGRFSGRQFSNSRSEMNVSTLELGDSALYLCASSQDRGQETQYFGPGTRLLVL.

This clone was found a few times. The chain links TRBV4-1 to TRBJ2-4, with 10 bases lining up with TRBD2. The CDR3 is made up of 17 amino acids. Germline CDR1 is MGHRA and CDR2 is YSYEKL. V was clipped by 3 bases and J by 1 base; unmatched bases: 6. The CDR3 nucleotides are TGCGCCAGCAGCCACCCTTATAGCGGGAGGGCCAAAAACATTCAGTACTTC. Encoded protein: CASSHPYSGRAKNIQYF.